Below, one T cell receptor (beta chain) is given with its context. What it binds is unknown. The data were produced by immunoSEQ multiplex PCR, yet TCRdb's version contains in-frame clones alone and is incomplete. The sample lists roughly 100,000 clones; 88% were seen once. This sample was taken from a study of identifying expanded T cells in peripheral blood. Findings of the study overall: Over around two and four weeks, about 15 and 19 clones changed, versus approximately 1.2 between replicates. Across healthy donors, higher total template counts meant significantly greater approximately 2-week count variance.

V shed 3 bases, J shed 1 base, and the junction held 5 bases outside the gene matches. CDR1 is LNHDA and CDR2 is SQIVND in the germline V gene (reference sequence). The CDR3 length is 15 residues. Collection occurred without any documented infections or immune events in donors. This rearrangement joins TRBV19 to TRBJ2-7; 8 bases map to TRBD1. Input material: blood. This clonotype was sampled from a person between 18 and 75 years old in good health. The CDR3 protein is CASSIQTGESYEQYF. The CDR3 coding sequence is TGTGCCAGTAGTATTCAGACAGGGGAATCCTACGAGCAGTACTTC.